This T cell receptor beta chain was retrieved from a study of tumor-infiltrating lymphocytes in localized non-small cell lung cancer. Study results and limitations: Higher tumor T cell infiltration than in uninvolved lung was supported by TCRbeta sequencing. Different pieces of the same tissue went to different assays, confounding technical variation with intratumor heterogeneity.

As to this clone: The target antigen is unknown.

Clones were sequenced by immunoSEQ multiplex PCR, and TCRdb holds only the in-frame ones, with some missing. This sample has about 23,000 clones, with approximately 70% found just once. The sequenced material came from lung tumor tissue. The receptor was isolated from a human donor with non-small cell lung cancer.

CDR3 coding DNA: TGTGCCATCAGTGAGTCGACTAGCTCCGAGCAGTACTTC. This encodes CAISESTSSEQYF. V usage is TRBV10-3 and J usage is TRBJ2-7, with 7 bases lining up with TRBD2. The J segment lost 6 bases and the V segment lost 0 bases, leaving 2 bases of the junction unmatched. The germline V gene has CDR1 ENHRY and CDR2 SYGVKD. This CDR3 is built from 13 residues.